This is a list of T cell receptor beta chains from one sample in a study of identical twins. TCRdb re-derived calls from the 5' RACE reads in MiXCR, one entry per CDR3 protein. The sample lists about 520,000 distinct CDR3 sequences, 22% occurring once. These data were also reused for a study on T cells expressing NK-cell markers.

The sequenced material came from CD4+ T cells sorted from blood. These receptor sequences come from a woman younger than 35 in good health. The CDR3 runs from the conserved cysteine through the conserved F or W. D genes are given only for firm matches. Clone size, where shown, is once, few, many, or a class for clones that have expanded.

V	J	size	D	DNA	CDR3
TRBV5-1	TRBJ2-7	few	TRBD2	TGCGCCAGCAGCCAAGGACTAGCGGATATCCTCTACGAGCAGTACTTC	CASSQGLADILYEQYF
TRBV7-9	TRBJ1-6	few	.	TGTGCCAGCAGCCCCCCCGCAGCCCTCTTATCACCCCTCCACTTT	CASSPPAALLSPLHF
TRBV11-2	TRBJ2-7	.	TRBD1	TGTGCCAGCAGCCGCCCCACGGGACAGGGGGCCCTCGAGCAGTACTTC	CASSRPTGQGALEQYF
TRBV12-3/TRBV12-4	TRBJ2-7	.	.	TGTGCCAGCAGTTTAGGGCAGGGGTTGTACTTC	CASSLGQGLYF
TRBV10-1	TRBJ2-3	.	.	TGCGCCAGCAGTGAGGCCGGGACTAGCACAGATACGCAGTATTTT	CASSEAGTSTDTQYF
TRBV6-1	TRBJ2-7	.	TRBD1	TGTGCCAGCAGTGCGGACAGGAGATCCTCCTACGAGCAGTACTTC	CASSADRRSSYEQYF
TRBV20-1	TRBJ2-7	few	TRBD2	TGCAGTGCTAGCGCTCCTTCTGGACTAGCGGGAGTCGAGCAGTACTTC	CSASAPSGLAGVEQYF
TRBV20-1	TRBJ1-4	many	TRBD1	TGCAGTGCTTCCCCGGGACAGGGGAAGCAAAAACTGTTTTTT	CSASPGQGKQKLFF
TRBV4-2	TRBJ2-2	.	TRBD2	TGTGCCAGCAAAGCGAACCAGCGGGGGATCACCGGGGAGCTGTTTTTT	CASKANQRGITGELFF
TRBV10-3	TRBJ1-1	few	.	TGTGCCATCTCCCCAAGAGGGGAATCGAACACTGAAGCTTTCTTT	CAISPRGESNTEAFF
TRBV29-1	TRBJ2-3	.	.	TGCAGCGTTGAGGCAGGGAGGACAGATACGCAGTATTTT	CSVEAGRTDTQYF
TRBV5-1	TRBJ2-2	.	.	TGCGCCAGCAGCTTGTGGGCGGAGGGTGCCACCGGGGAGCTGTTTTTT	CASSLWAEGATGELFF
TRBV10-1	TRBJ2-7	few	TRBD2	TGCGCCAGCAGTGAGTATAGCGGGTCGGGGTCCGAGCAGTACTTC	CASSEYSGSGSEQYF
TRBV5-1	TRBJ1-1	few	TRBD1	TGCGCCAGCAGCACTCGGACAGGGGTGTACACTGAAGCTTTCTTT	CASSTRTGVYTEAFF
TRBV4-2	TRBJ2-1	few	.	TGTGCCAGCAGCCAGGACCGGACTTTCTACAATGAGCAGTTCTTC	CASSQDRTFYNEQFF
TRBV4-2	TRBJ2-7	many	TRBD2	TGTGCCAGCAGCCAAGATGGGGAGGGACACGAGCAGTACTTC	CASSQDGEGHEQYF
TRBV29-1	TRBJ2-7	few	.	TGCAGCGTAGGGACGGTACCCTACGAGCAGTACTTC	CSVGTVPYEQYF
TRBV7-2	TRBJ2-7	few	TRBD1	TGTGCCAGCAGAGACCGGAGGCAGGGGGCCTACGAGCAGTACTTC	CASRDRRQGAYEQYF
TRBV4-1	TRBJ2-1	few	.	TGCGCCAGCAGCCAAGGGCAGCAGCGGGAGCAGTTCTTC	CASSQGQQREQFF
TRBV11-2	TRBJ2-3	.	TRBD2	TGTGCCAGCAGCTTAATGGGGGGGACTAGCTCTAGCACAGATACGCAGTATTTT	CASSLMGGTSSSTDTQYF
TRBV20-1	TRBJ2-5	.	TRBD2	TGCAGTGCTAGTGTCCCGGGACTAGCCCCACCGACCCAGTACTTC	CSASVPGLAPPTQYF
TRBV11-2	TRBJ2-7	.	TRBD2	TGTGCCAGCAGCATTAGCGGGGGGAATGGGGAGCAGTACTTC	CASSISGGNGEQYF
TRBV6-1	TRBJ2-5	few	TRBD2	TGTGCCAGCAAGCTAGCGGGAGATAAAGAGACCCAGTACTTC	CASKLAGDKETQYF
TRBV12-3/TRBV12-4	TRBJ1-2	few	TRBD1	TGTGCCAGCCGAACAGGGGTACACTATGGCTACACCTTC	CASRTGVHYGYTF
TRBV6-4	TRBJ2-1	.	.	TGTGCCAGCAGTGACTCTAGAATAGGAAATGAGCAGTTCTTC	CASSDSRIGNEQFF
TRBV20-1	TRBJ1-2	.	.	TGCAGTGCCCCCAGGAGGGCGCCGCAAGGCTACACCTTC	CSAPRRAPQGYTF
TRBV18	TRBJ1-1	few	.	TGTGCCAGCTCACGGAGCGAACCTTCATCGGGCTTCTTT	CASSRSEPSSGFF
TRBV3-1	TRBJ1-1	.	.	TGTGCCAGCAGCCAAGGACTGGAAGCTTTCTTT	CASSQGLEAFF
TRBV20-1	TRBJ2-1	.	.	TGCAGTGCTAGGGCAGGGGCTTACAATGAGCAGTTCTTC	CSARAGAYNEQFF
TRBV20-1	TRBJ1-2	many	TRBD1	TGCAGTGCCCTCCCGGGGACAGACTATGGCTACACCTTC	CSALPGTDYGYTF
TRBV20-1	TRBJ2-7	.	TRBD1	TGCAGTGCTAGGGGGGACAGGGTCTACGAGCAGTACTTC	CSARGDRVYEQYF
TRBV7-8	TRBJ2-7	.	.	TGTGCCAGCAGCACTAACACCGGTGCCTACGAGCAGTACTTC	CASSTNTGAYEQYF
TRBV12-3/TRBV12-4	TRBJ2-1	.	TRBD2	TGTGCCAGCAGGAGGACTAGCGGAAACAATGAGCAGTTCTTC	CASRRTSGNNEQFF
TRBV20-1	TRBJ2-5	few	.	TGCAGTGCTAGAGGCCCCGGGAGATCGGAGACCCAGTACTTC	CSARGPGRSETQYF
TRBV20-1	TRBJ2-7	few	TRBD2	TGCAGTGCTAGTAGTCTAGCGGGGTACTACGAGCAGTACTTC	CSASSLAGYYEQYF
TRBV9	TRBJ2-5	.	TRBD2	TGTGCCAGCAGCGTGACTAGCGGGGGGATAGTGGAGACCCAGTACTTC	CASSVTSGGIVETQYF